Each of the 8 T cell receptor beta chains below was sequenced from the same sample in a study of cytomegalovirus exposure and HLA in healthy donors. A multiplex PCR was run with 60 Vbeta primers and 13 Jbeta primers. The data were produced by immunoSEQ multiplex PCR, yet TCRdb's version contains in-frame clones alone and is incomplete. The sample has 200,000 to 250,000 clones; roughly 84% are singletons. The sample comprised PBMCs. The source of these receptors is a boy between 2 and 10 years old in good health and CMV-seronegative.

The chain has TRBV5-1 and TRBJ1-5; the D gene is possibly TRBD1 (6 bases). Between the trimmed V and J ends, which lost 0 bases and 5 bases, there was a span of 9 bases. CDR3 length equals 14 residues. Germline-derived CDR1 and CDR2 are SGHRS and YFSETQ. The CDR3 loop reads CASSLADRDQPQHF. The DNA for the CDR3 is TGCGCCAGCAGCTTGGCGGACAGAGATCAGCCCCAGCATTTT.

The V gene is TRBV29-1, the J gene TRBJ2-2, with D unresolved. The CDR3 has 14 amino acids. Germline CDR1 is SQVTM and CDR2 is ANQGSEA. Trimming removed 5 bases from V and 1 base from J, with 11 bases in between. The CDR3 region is CSVYGQENTGELFF. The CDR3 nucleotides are TGCAGCGTTTATGGGCAGGAGAACACCGGGGAGCTGTTTTTT.

CDR3: CASSLKASEYNEQFF. CDR3 bases: TGTGCCAGCAGCTTAAAGGCTAGTGAGTACAATGAGCAGTTCTTC. This rearrangement joins TRBV11-2 to TRBJ2-1; unclear D gene. This CDR3 comprises 15 residues. Per germline, CDR1 SGHAT and CDR2 FQNNGV. Trimming pared 2 bases from V and 4 bases from J, leaving 12 bases between.

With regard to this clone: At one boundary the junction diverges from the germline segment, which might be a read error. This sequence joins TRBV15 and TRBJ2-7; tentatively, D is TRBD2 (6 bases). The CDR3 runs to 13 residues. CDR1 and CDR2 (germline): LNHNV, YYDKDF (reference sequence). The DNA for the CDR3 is TGTGCCACCCGCAGGCGGGACTCCTACGAGCAGTACTTC. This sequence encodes CATRRRDSYEQYF. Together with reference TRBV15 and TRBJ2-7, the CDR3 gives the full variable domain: DAMVIQNPRYQVTQFGKPVTLSCSQTLNHNVMYWYQQKSSQAPKLLFHYYDKDFNNEADTPDNFQSRRPNTSFCFLDIRSPGLGDTAMYLCATRRRDSYEQYFGPGTRLTVT.

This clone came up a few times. The CDR3 loop reads CASSGTGKNYGYTF. The CDR3 bases are TGTGCCAGCAGTGGGACAGGGAAGAACTATGGCTACACCTTC. The chain links TRBV6-1 to TRBJ1-2, with 8 bases lining up with TRBD1. Germline V gene sequence: CDR1 MNHNS, CDR2 SASEGT. This CDR3 comprises 14 residues. V trimming: 4 bases; J trimming: 2 bases; junction bases outside the gene matches: 3.

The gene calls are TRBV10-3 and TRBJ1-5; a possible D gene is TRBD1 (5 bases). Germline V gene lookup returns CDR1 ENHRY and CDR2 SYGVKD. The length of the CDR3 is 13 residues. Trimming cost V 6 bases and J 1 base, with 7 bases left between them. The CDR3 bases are TGTGCCATCAGGCGGGACAGCAATCAGCCCCAGCATTTT. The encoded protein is CAIRRDSNQPQHF.

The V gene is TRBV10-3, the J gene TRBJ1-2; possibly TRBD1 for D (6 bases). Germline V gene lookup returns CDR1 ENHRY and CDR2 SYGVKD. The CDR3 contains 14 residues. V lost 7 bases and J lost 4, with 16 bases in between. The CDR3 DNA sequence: TGTGCCATCACCGAGGGGGGGCTTCGCTATGGCTACACCTTC. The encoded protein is CAITEGGLRYGYTF.

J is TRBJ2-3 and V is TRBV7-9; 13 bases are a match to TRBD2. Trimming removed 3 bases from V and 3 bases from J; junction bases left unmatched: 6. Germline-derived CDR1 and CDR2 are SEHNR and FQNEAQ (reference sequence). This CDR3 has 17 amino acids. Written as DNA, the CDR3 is TGTGCCAGCAGCTTGTGGACTAGCGGGGGAATGACAGATACGCAGTATTTT. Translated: CASSLWTSGGMTDTQYF.